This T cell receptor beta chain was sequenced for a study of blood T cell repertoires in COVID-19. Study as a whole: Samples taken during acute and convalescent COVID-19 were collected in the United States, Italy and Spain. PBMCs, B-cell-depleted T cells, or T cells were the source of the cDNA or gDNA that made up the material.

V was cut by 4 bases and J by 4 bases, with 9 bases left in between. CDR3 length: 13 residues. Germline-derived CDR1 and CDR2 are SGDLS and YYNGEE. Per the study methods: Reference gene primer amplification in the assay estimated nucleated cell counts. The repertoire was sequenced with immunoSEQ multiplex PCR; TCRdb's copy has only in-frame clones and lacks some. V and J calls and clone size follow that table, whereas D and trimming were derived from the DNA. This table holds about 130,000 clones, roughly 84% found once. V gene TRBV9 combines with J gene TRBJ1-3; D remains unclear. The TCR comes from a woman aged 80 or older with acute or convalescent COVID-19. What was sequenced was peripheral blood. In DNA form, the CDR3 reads TGTGCCAGCAGCCCTACGACAGGAAACACCATATATTTT. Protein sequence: CASSPTTGNTIYF. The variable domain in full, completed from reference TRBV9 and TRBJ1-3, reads DSGVTQTPKHLITATGQRVTLRCSPRSGDLSVYWYQQSLDQGLQFLIQYYNGEERAKGNILERFSAQQFPDLHSELNLSSLELGDSALYFCASSPTTGNTIYFGEGSWLTVV.